Listed below are T cell receptor beta chains from one sample, sequenced in a study of blood T cell repertoires in COVID-19. Repertoires were generated with immunoSEQ multiplex PCR, while TCRdb's copy carries only in-frame clones and drops some. The table has approximately 100,000 clones, 81% seen once. The sample taken for sequencing was peripheral blood. The receptors were gathered from a woman of 80 years or more with acute or convalescent COVID-19. Both conserved end residues are part of each CDR3. D genes are given only for firm matches. Clone size is given for some rows only: seen once, a few or many times, or a class if the clone is expanded.

d_call: NA; v_call: TRBV7-9; clone_size: NA; j_call: TRBJ2-4; cdr3_nt: TGTGCCACCTCGAAGGGGGCCAAAAACATTCAGTACTTC; cdr3_aa: CATSKGAKNIQYF
d_call: NA; v_call: TRBV21-1; clone_size: NA; j_call: TRBJ1-1; cdr3_nt: TGTGCCAGCAGCAAAGAAATCAGGCTGAACACTGAAGCTTTCTTT; cdr3_aa: CASSKEIRLNTEAFF
d_call: TRBD2; v_call: TRBV6-2/TRBV6-3; clone_size: NA; j_call: TRBJ2-1; cdr3_nt: TGTGCCAGCAGTGGGAGGGCGGGGGAGCCGGGGAATGAGCAGTTCTTC; cdr3_aa: CASSGRAGEPGNEQFF
d_call: TRBD1; v_call: TRBV27; clone_size: NA; j_call: TRBJ2-1; cdr3_nt: TGTGCCAGCAGACCCAGGGGGAGCAATGAGCAGTTCTTC; cdr3_aa: CASRPRGSNEQFF
d_call: TRBD1; v_call: TRBV9; clone_size: NA; j_call: TRBJ1-4; cdr3_nt: TGTGCCAGCAGCCTAAGGACAGGGGCGAATGAAAAACTGTTTTTT; cdr3_aa: CASSLRTGANEKLFF
d_call: NA; v_call: TRBV27; clone_size: NA; j_call: TRBJ1-4; cdr3_nt: TGTGCCAGCAGTAAATCCCAGGGGACTAATGAAAAACTGTTTTTT; cdr3_aa: CASSKSQGTNEKLFF
d_call: NA; v_call: TRBV6-5; clone_size: few; j_call: TRBJ1-3; cdr3_nt: TGTGCCAGCAGTTACTCGGAGTCCCGGGCTGGAAACACCATATATTTT; cdr3_aa: CASSYSESRAGNTIYF
d_call: NA; v_call: TRBV6-2/TRBV6-3; clone_size: NA; j_call: TRBJ2-1; cdr3_nt: TGTGCCAGCAGTTATTCCAGCGGACTATACAATGAGCAGTTCTTC; cdr3_aa: CASSYSSGLYNEQFF
d_call: TRBD2; v_call: TRBV10-3; clone_size: few; j_call: TRBJ2-3; cdr3_nt: TGTGCCATCAGGGTAGCGGGGGGGAGGGCAGATACGCAGTATTTT; cdr3_aa: CAIRVAGGRADTQYF
d_call: NA; v_call: TRBV7-2; clone_size: NA; j_call: TRBJ1-1; cdr3_nt: TGTGCCAGCAGTCGGACAGCGAACACTGAAGCTTTCTTT; cdr3_aa: CASSRTANTEAFF
d_call: NA; v_call: TRBV30; clone_size: NA; j_call: TRBJ1-1; cdr3_nt: TGTGCCTGGAAATACAGGCAGAACACTGAAGCTTTCTTT; cdr3_aa: CAWKYRQNTEAFF
d_call: NA; v_call: TRBV9; clone_size: few; j_call: TRBJ1-2; cdr3_nt: TGTGCCAGCAGCGTAGGGGAGGGGCGGATTCCTATAGGCTACACCTTC; cdr3_aa: CASSVGEGRIPIGYTF